These T cell receptor beta chains were read from a single sample in a study of blood T cells in healthy people across ages. TCRdb redid the calling of the 5' RACE reads with MiXCR, one entry per CDR3 protein. The sample lists over 600,000 distinct CDR3 sequences, around 41% occurring once. Input material: blood. All receptors derive from an elderly man in good health. The CDR3 runs from the conserved cysteine through the conserved F or W. Each record gives: D gene, J gene, V gene, clone size, CDR3 protein, CDR3 DNA. A D gene is named only where the DNA matches it firmly. Size is omitted from some rows. Given values are once, few, many or a class for expanded clones.

d_gene: NA
j_gene: TRBJ1-1
v_gene: TRBV20-1
abundance: NA
CDR3aa: CSARSGTPNTEAFF
CDR3nt: TGCAGTGCTAGGTCCGGGACACCGAACACTGAAGCTTTCTTT

d_gene: TRBD2
j_gene: TRBJ2-1
v_gene: TRBV24-1
abundance: many
CDR3aa: CATSTIAGGPLRNNEQFF
CDR3nt: TGTGCCACCAGTACGATAGCGGGAGGTCCCCTTAGGAACAATGAGCAGTTCTTC

d_gene: TRBD1
j_gene: TRBJ1-4
v_gene: TRBV6-1
abundance: few
CDR3aa: CASTSTDRGRGNEKLFF
CDR3nt: TGTGCCAGCACCTCTACCGACAGGGGTAGGGGTAATGAAAAACTGTTTTTT

d_gene: TRBD2
j_gene: TRBJ2-5
v_gene: TRBV15
abundance: NA
CDR3aa: CATSSRGGLAGGSLKETQYF
CDR3nt: TGTGCCACCAGCTCCCGAGGGGGGTTAGCGGGGGGATCGCTTAAAGAGACCCAGTACTTC

d_gene: TRBD1
j_gene: TRBJ2-5
v_gene: TRBV30
abundance: NA
CDR3aa: CAWSHTGGLVRETQYF
CDR3nt: TGTGCCTGGAGTCATACAGGGGGGCTGGTCCGAGAGACCCAGTACTTC

d_gene: NA
j_gene: TRBJ2-7
v_gene: TRBV12-5
abundance: few
CDR3aa: CASGADKPYEQYF
CDR3nt: TGTGCTAGTGGTGCGGACAAGCCCTACGAGCAGTACTTC

d_gene: TRBD2
j_gene: TRBJ2-7
v_gene: TRBV20-1
abundance: few
CDR3aa: CSASLWVSGYSYEQYF
CDR3nt: TGCAGTGCTTCCCTTTGGGTTAGCGGGTACTCCTACGAGCAGTACTTC

d_gene: TRBD1
j_gene: TRBJ1-5
v_gene: TRBV2
abundance: NA
CDR3aa: CASSEDSTGTQPQHF
CDR3nt: TGTGCCAGCAGTGAAGATTCGACAGGGACTCAGCCCCAGCATTTT

d_gene: TRBD2
j_gene: TRBJ2-3
v_gene: TRBV12-3/TRBV12-4
abundance: NA
CDR3aa: CASSFRSGGAGAADTQYF
CDR3nt: TGTGCCAGCAGTTTTAGGAGCGGGGGGGCCGGTGCAGCAGATACGCAGTATTTT

d_gene: TRBD1
j_gene: TRBJ2-1
v_gene: TRBV7-6
abundance: few
CDR3aa: CASSWQPGQGNEQFF
CDR3nt: TGTGCCAGCAGCTGGCAGCCGGGACAGGGCAATGAGCAGTTCTTC

d_gene: TRBD1
j_gene: TRBJ2-5
v_gene: TRBV7-2
abundance: NA
CDR3aa: CASSTTGTDQETQYF
CDR3nt: TGTGCCAGCAGCACTACCGGGACAGACCAAGAGACCCAGTACTTC

d_gene: NA
j_gene: TRBJ2-1
v_gene: TRBV4-2
abundance: few
CDR3aa: CASSQDHGLKGNEQFF
CDR3nt: TGTGCCAGCAGCCAAGATCACGGACTAAAGGGCAATGAGCAGTTCTTC

d_gene: TRBD1
j_gene: TRBJ2-2
v_gene: TRBV20-1
abundance: NA
CDR3aa: CSAPGDRDTGELFF
CDR3nt: TGCAGTGCTCCCGGGGACAGGGACACCGGGGAGCTGTTTTTT

d_gene: NA
j_gene: TRBJ2-7
v_gene: TRBV28
abundance: NA
CDR3aa: CASSRPGTYYEQYF
CDR3nt: TGTGCCAGCAGCCGACCCGGGACTTACTACGAGCAGTACTTC

d_gene: NA
j_gene: TRBJ2-7
v_gene: TRBV4-3
abundance: many
CDR3aa: CASSQDLSSAYEQYF
CDR3nt: TGCGCCAGCAGCCAAGATTTAAGTAGCGCCTACGAGCAGTACTTC

d_gene: TRBD1
j_gene: TRBJ2-5
v_gene: TRBV6-5
abundance: few
CDR3aa: CASSYGQGAVGQYF
CDR3nt: TGTGCCAGCAGTTACGGACAGGGGGCGGTCGGGCAGTACTTC

d_gene: NA
j_gene: TRBJ2-1
v_gene: TRBV6-2/TRBV6-3
abundance: few
CDR3aa: CASSLTRVHEQFF
CDR3nt: TGTGCCAGCAGTTTGACTAGGGTCCATGAGCAGTTCTTC

d_gene: TRBD1
j_gene: TRBJ2-3
v_gene: TRBV6-2/TRBV6-3
abundance: NA
CDR3aa: CASRTDRGGTDTQYF
CDR3nt: TGTGCCAGCAGAACTGACAGGGGGGGAACAGATACGCAGTATTTT

d_gene: NA
j_gene: TRBJ2-1
v_gene: TRBV20-1
abundance: few
CDR3aa: CSARSFSSYNEQFF
CDR3nt: TGCAGTGCTAGAAGCTTTAGCTCCTACAATGAGCAGTTCTTC

d_gene: TRBD2
j_gene: TRBJ2-7
v_gene: TRBV27
abundance: NA
CDR3aa: CASSLQSAGGGEQYF
CDR3nt: TGTGCCAGCAGTCTCCAGTCAGCGGGAGGAGGGGAGCAGTACTTC

d_gene: NA
j_gene: TRBJ2-3
v_gene: TRBV7-8
abundance: NA
CDR3aa: CASTLPTRQTTQYF
CDR3nt: TGTGCCAGCACCTTACCCACACGACAGACTACGCAGTATTTT

d_gene: TRBD2
j_gene: TRBJ2-1
v_gene: TRBV7-2
abundance: many
CDR3aa: CASRRGGSYNEQFF
CDR3nt: TGTGCCAGCAGGCGGGGGGGCTCCTACAATGAGCAGTTCTTC

d_gene: NA
j_gene: TRBJ2-5
v_gene: TRBV6-5
abundance: once
CDR3aa: CASGYSRSHGFETQYF
CDR3nt: TGTGCCAGCGGTTACTCGAGAAGCCACGGATTTGAGACCCAGTACTTC

d_gene: NA
j_gene: TRBJ2-5
v_gene: TRBV20-1
abundance: few
CDR3aa: CSARVGGETQYF
CDR3nt: TGCAGTGCTAGAGTGGGGGGAGAGACCCAGTACTTC

d_gene: TRBD1
j_gene: TRBJ2-5
v_gene: TRBV7-2
abundance: NA
CDR3aa: CASSLESGTGGETQYF
CDR3nt: TGTGCCAGCAGCTTAGAATCCGGGACAGGGGGGGAGACCCAGTACTTC

d_gene: NA
j_gene: TRBJ1-2
v_gene: TRBV28
abundance: NA
CDR3aa: CATNQQGRGYTF
CDR3nt: TGTGCCACCAATCAACAGGGTCGTGGCTACACCTTC

d_gene: TRBD1
j_gene: TRBJ2-7
v_gene: TRBV10-3
abundance: NA
CDR3aa: CAISEQGHYEQYF
CDR3nt: TGTGCCATCTCCGAACAGGGGCACTACGAGCAGTACTTC

d_gene: NA
j_gene: TRBJ2-5
v_gene: TRBV9
abundance: NA
CDR3aa: CASSVGPMGQETQYF
CDR3nt: TGTGCCAGCAGCGTAGGCCCCATGGGGCAAGAGACCCAGTACTTC

d_gene: NA
j_gene: TRBJ2-4
v_gene: TRBV7-2
abundance: NA
CDR3aa: CASSVVLAKNIQYF
CDR3nt: TGTGCCAGCAGCGTAGTTCTAGCCAAAAACATTCAGTACTTT

d_gene: NA
j_gene: TRBJ2-1
v_gene: TRBV6-1
abundance: few
CDR3aa: CASSEARVPKLFF
CDR3nt: TGTGCCAGCAGTGAAGCGCGGGTTCCTAAATTGTTCTTC

d_gene: TRBD1
j_gene: TRBJ1-4
v_gene: TRBV20-1
abundance: NA
CDR3aa: CSARGAGQGGEKLFF
CDR3nt: TGCAGTGCTAGAGGGGCGGGACAGGGGGGCGAAAAACTGTTTTTT

d_gene: NA
j_gene: TRBJ1-6
v_gene: TRBV29-1
abundance: NA
CDR3aa: CSVQTGGDNSPLHF
CDR3nt: TGCAGCGTGCAGACAGGCGGTGATAATTCACCCCTCCACTTT

d_gene: NA
j_gene: TRBJ1-1
v_gene: TRBV5-1
abundance: few
CDR3aa: CASSSEGTEAFF
CDR3nt: TGCGCCAGCAGCTCGGAGGGCACTGAAGCTTTCTTT

d_gene: TRBD1
j_gene: TRBJ2-7
v_gene: TRBV20-1
abundance: NA
CDR3aa: CSAKGQPYEQYF
CDR3nt: TGCAGTGCAAAGGGACAGCCCTACGAGCAGTACTTC

d_gene: NA
j_gene: TRBJ2-5
v_gene: TRBV7-2
abundance: NA
CDR3aa: CASSSGIAQETQYF
CDR3nt: TGTGCCAGCAGCTCAGGAATCGCACAAGAGACCCAGTACTTC

d_gene: TRBD2
j_gene: TRBJ2-1
v_gene: TRBV7-2
abundance: few
CDR3aa: CASSLLRRGLAPSSYNEQFF
CDR3nt: TGTGCCAGCAGCTTATTAAGAAGGGGACTAGCGCCAAGCTCCTACAATGAGCAGTTCTTC

d_gene: TRBD2
j_gene: TRBJ2-3
v_gene: TRBV10-1
abundance: NA
CDR3aa: CASRLTSGRATDTQYF
CDR3nt: TGCGCCAGCAGACTTACTAGCGGGAGGGCCACAGATACGCAGTATTTT

d_gene: NA
j_gene: TRBJ2-3
v_gene: TRBV11-1
abundance: many
CDR3aa: CASSSRQGGGTDTQYF
CDR3nt: TGTGCCAGCAGCTCAAGACAGGGAGGCGGCACAGATACGCAGTATTTT

d_gene: TRBD2
j_gene: TRBJ2-5
v_gene: TRBV5-1
abundance: few
CDR3aa: CASSLAISGGDGTQYF
CDR3nt: TGCGCCAGCAGCTTGGCCATTAGCGGGGGAGACGGGACCCAGTACTTC

d_gene: TRBD2
j_gene: TRBJ2-5
v_gene: TRBV7-9
abundance: once
CDR3aa: CASSLAGGPLDEQYF
CDR3nt: TGTGCCAGCAGCCTAGCGGGGGGGCCTCTGGATGAGCAGTACTTC

d_gene: NA
j_gene: TRBJ1-5
v_gene: TRBV20-1
abundance: few
CDR3aa: CSAHGGGRNQPQHF
CDR3nt: TGCAGTGCCCATGGGGGGGGTCGTAATCAGCCCCAGCATTTT

d_gene: TRBD1
j_gene: TRBJ2-4
v_gene: TRBV27
abundance: many
CDR3aa: CASSLGQGEVLGNIQYF
CDR3nt: TGTGCCAGCAGCTTGGGACAGGGGGAAGTGTTGGGAAACATTCAGTACTTC

d_gene: TRBD1
j_gene: TRBJ2-1
v_gene: TRBV4-3
abundance: few
CDR3aa: CASSRNWDRGLFEQFF
CDR3nt: TGCGCCAGCAGCCGCAACTGGGACAGGGGGCTGTTTGAGCAGTTCTTC

d_gene: NA
j_gene: TRBJ2-7
v_gene: TRBV30
abundance: once
CDR3aa: CAANLNVNEQYF
CDR3nt: TGTGCCGCGAATTTAAATGTAAACGAGCAGTACTTC

d_gene: NA
j_gene: TRBJ2-5
v_gene: TRBV3-1
abundance: NA
CDR3aa: CATGQRRGFETQYF
CDR3nt: TGTGCCACGGGCCAGCGACGGGGGTTTGAGACCCAGTACTTC

d_gene: NA
j_gene: TRBJ2-5
v_gene: TRBV3-1
abundance: few
CDR3aa: CASSQEWLGQETQYF
CDR3nt: TGTGCCAGCAGCCAAGAATGGTTGGGTCAAGAGACCCAGTACTTC

d_gene: TRBD2
j_gene: TRBJ2-3
v_gene: TRBV18
abundance: NA
CDR3aa: CASSPSIGTRTDTQYF
CDR3nt: TGTGCCAGCTCACCTTCTATCGGGACTAGAACAGATACGCAGTATTTT